This T cell receptor beta chain was recorded in a study of T cell responses to AZD1222 COVID-19 vaccine. The study, taken as a whole, reports: Vaccine-related CD4 TCRs covered spike, predominating at 160-218 and 743-854. Once two AZD1222 doses were given, Spike-specific TCR breadth and depth went up.

Profiled with immunoSEQ multiplex PCR; TCRdb holds only in-frame clones, not every one. Of 70,000 to 95,000 clones listed, approximately 89% are singletons. CDR1 and CDR2 (germline): SGHRS, YFSETQ. This CDR3 is built from 14 residues. The V gene lost 7 bases and the J gene lost 0 bases, with 13 bases spanning the gap. As concerns this clone: Its antigen remains unknown.

This rearrangement joins TRBV5-1 to TRBJ1-2; tentative D call: TRBD1 (6 bases). The sequencing here drew on peripheral blood, taken on day 0 of MenACWY control vaccination. The sequence came from an adult in good health. Here the CDR3 DNA reads TGCGCCAGCCAGGCAGGGGATGCTAACTATGGCTACACCTTC. Protein: CASQAGDANYGYTF. The full variable domain, rest sourced from reference TRBV5-1 and TRBJ1-2, is KAGVTQTPRYLIKTRGQQVTLSCSPISGHRSVSWYQQTPGQGLQFLFEYFSETQRNKGNFPGRFSGRQFSNSRSEMNVSTLELGDSALYLCASQAGDANYGYTFGSGTRLTVV.